This TCR beta chain was captured by sequencing in a study of shared clonotypes between healthy human individuals (dated by TCRdb to about 2020). Notes on the research overall: A couple of women and three men aged 18 to 49 years were included in the cohort. Libraries were prepared and TCR repertoires were sequenced by different laboratories using diverse techniques, in order to increase sequencing depth and limit assay-specific biases. To estimate repertoire size and how much clonotypes are shared between individuals, the study performed deep sequencing of blood TCR repertoires from a few healthy adults. Between about 0.8 and 9 billion PBMCs per donor were obtained by leukapheresis. For each donor, CD4 naive and CD4 memory were each given three plates, CD8 naive was given two plates, and CD8 memory was given one plate. What the work shows at the level of the full study, not this receptor alone: Even with the large sequencing depth, rarefaction of the sorted-subset datasets indicated that sequencing was incomplete. Compared with non-shared clonotypes, clonotypes shared by all four sorted-subset donors had higher generation probabilities. Naive subsets generally had larger estimated clonotype richness than memory subsets. Pairwise subsampling led to the expectation that sequencing depth would affect the degree of clonotype sharing among donors. Sharing across a handful of donors was observed for approximately 5% of naive CD4, over 3% of naive CD8, roughly 2.3% of memory CD4, and around 0.4% of memory CD8 clonotypes. The genetic and exposure-history diversity represented was limited by the small number of donors. Sampling was restricted to blood, and TCR repertoires in tissues likely differ from the TCR repertoires found in blood.

Regarding this clone: The target of this receptor is not known. One base away there is no much larger clone; base qualities are not given.

For the CD8 naive samples, CD45RO-negative cells were positively selected for CCR7, yielding a CD45RA+CCR7+ population from which TemRA cells were excluded. The donors were healthy, HIV-negative adults with no recently reported acute infections or vaccinations. All donors were Caucasian adults living in Nashville, Tennessee, USA. Blood was obtained by leukapheresis, after which PBMCs were separated by Ficoll-Histopaque density gradient centrifugation and cryopreserved in liquid nitrogen vapor phase. Analytical flow cytometry was used to check the purity and quantity of every magnetically sorted T cell population. From each sorted fraction, genomic DNA was isolated and quantified by UV absorbance on a Nanodrop 2000c. Using the deep immunoSEQ assay, TCR CDR3 regions were amplified from genomic DNA by multiplex PCR. Extracted genomic DNA from each cell subset was spread evenly across all wells of several immunoSEQ 96-well plates, with each plate serving as a replicate. For sorted subsets, each replicate PCR was loaded with about 200 ng genomic DNA, equivalent to 25,000 to 35,000 T cell genomes. Purified libraries were quantified with a Qubit 3.0 fluorometer, sized on a Bioanalyzer 2100, and re-quantified with the KAPA Library Quantification kit. Each immunoSEQ 96-well plate was sequenced on its own single-read 150-cycle Illumina NextSeq 550 flow cell. In the original analysis: The immunoSEQ output contained only junctional sequences without quality scores, so filtering could not match that applied to full-length reads. To assign V/J genes and CDR3, sequences were annotated against IMGT germline references using PyIR, a Python wrapper for IgBLAST v1.9. Any read was removed if the V/J assignment was weak (E-value above 1e-6), the CDR3 was missing, or the read contained stop codons, out-of-frame junctions, or ambiguous translated residues. V3J clonotypes were defined as sequences sharing an identical inferred V gene, J gene, and CDR3 amino acid sequence. The percentage overlap between two repertoires was calculated by dividing the number of shared unique clonotypes by the size of the smaller repertoire. RTK rarefaction, the Chao1 estimator, and Recon v2.1 estimates of unobserved clonotypes were used to assess repertoire richness. Generation probabilities for all TCRbeta clonotypes obtained by the gDNA method from a handful of donors were computed using OLGA. Here the immuneACCESS table is served through TCRdb, limited to in-frame sequences with V and J called. Missing clones are a known gap in these copies; in checked studies unresolved V genes cover under half, and the rest lacks a known reason. Clonal size and the V and J genes are those of that table, whereas D and trimming came from the DNA. The sample includes 1.5 million to 2.5 million clones, with about 95% observed a single time. The top ten clonotypes cover roughly 1% of the sample.

Cut back by 4 bases and 4 bases, the V and J ends lie 26 bases apart. The CDR3 covers 18 residues, taking in both the cysteine and the phenylalanine. The sequence is cut down to CDR3 DNA, 54 bases in frame from base 1. Reading the germline V gene gives CDR1 SGDLS and CDR2 YYNGEE. Recombination joined TRBV9 with TRBJ1-1, with the D gene call left open. The clonotype comes from a man in his late teens or twenties in good health. The sequencing sample was made of naive CD8+ T cells sorted from blood. In light of the paper, this sample's cell subset or site label describes: CD45RA+CCR7+. This receptor carries the CDR3 CASSPHPGNLAGSTEAFF. The DNA is TGTGCCAGCAGCCCGCACCCTGGGAATTTGGCTGGGAGCACTGAAGCTTTCTTT.